This section outlines one T cell receptor beta chain sequence together with its context. Its matching antigen is unknown. PCR primers comprised 60 Vbeta and 13 Jbeta primers. TCRdb keeps only in-frame clones here, not all; method: immunoSEQ multiplex PCR. The table lists nearly 110,000 clones, 65% to 85% of them singletons, with 2% to 2.5% in the top ten. The entry originates in a study of cytomegalovirus exposure and HLA in healthy donors. Study details: There were 350 to 400 genotyped donors. Of these, 75% to 90% fell in the genetic ancestry cluster associated with self-reported Caucasian donors. Whole-study results and caveats: In vitro experiments confirmed that a few CMV-associated chains were specific for CMV antigens.

CDR3 length: 16 amino acids. Looked up from germline, CDR1 is MDHEN and CDR2 is SYDVKM. V dropped 5 bases and J dropped 3; count of bases not matched to a gene: 8. The specimen sequenced was PBMCs. This chain uses TRBV28 with TRBJ2-7; TRBD1 matches 12 bases. The sequence came from a man aged 30 to 45 in good health and CMV-seronegative. DNA for the CDR3: TGTGCCAGCAGTCCCCACGGGACAGGGGGCCACTACGAGCAGTACTTC. Translating gives CASSPHGTGGHYEQYF.